The next 17 T cell receptor beta chains were all read from a single sample in a study of T cells in Graves' hyperthyroidism and ophthalmopathy. It was RNA transcripts that yielded the amplified TCR beta CDR3 regions. TCR CDR3 underwent first-round RT-PCR with the HTBI primer set. MiXCR, run by TCRdb on the multiplex PCR reads, gives a single entry per CDR3 protein. The profile covers 300,000 to 400,000 distinct CDR3 sequences, with around 14% appearing a single time and 9.5% to 12% taken by the ten largest. Sequencing was done on a sample of blood. These receptor sequences come from a woman in her sixties with Graves' hyperthyroidism.

The V gene is TRBV6-2 or TRBV6-3, the J gene TRBJ2-7; tentative D call: TRBD1 (6 bases). The CDR3 sequence is 15 residues long. CDR1 is MNHEY and CDR2 is SVGEGT in the germline V gene. V was cut by 2 bases and J by 0 bases, with 11 bases left in between. CDR3 sequence: CASSYNGTTSYEQYF. The CDR3 DNA follows: TGTGCCAGCAGTTACAACGGGACAACCTCCTACGAGCAGTACTTC.

The chain joins TRBV27 to TRBJ1-2; the D gene is possibly TRBD1 (6 bases). Germline CDR1 is MNHEY and CDR2 is SMNVEV (reference sequence). CDR3 size: 16 residues. Trimming removed 1 base at V and 3 bases at J, with 15 bases between. CDR3 nucleotides: TGTGCCAGCAGTTTATACGCACCCCCAGGGGACTATGGCTACACCTTC. This codes for CASSLYAPPGDYGYTF.

This clonotype was recorded at least ten times. The chain joins TRBV2 to TRBJ1-2; D possibly corresponds to TRBD1 (6 bases). CDR1 is SNHLY and CDR2 is FYNNEI in the germline V gene. The V end lost 7 bases, the J end lost 3 bases, and 15 bases lay between the germline ends. This CDR3 comprises 14 residues. The CDR3: CASTGRGGYYGYTF. Here the CDR3 DNA reads TGTGCCAGCACGGGACGGGGGGGCTACTATGGCTACACCTTC.

V usage is TRBV3-1 and J usage is TRBJ1-5, with D possibly TRBD1 on 5 matching bases. Trimming cost V 1 base and J 6 bases, with 13 bases left between them. The CDR3 runs 15 residues. The germline V gene encodes CDR1 LGHDT and CDR2 YNNKEL (reference sequence). For the CDR3, the DNA is TGTGCCAGCAGCCAAGGGGGGGTTGGGAGTCAGCCCCAGCATTTT. It encodes CASSQGGVGSQPQHF.

This clonotype was counted only a few times. This chain links TRBV12-5 with TRBJ2-2; 10 positions match TRBD2. The CDR3 totals 13 residues. Germline CDR1 and CDR2: LGHNT and FRNRAP. The V segment lost 6 bases and the J segment 5 bases; nucleotides outside the gene matches: 0. CDR3 residues: CASGAGGTGELFF. In DNA form, the CDR3 reads TGTGCTAGTGGAGCGGGAGGGACCGGGGAGCTGTTTTTT.

This clonotype has a count of ten or more. The rearrangement uses TRBV3-1 and TRBJ2-7; 7 bases are shared with TRBD2. Germline CDR1 is LGHDT and CDR2 is YNNKEL (reference sequence). The CDR3 spans 12 residues. In DNA, the CDR3 is TGTGCGGCCAGCGGGGAGTCCTACGAGCAGTACTTC. Protein sequence: CAASGESYEQYF.

This clonotype has at least ten counts. This chain connects TRBV12-3 or TRBV12-4 to TRBJ1-3; D is uncertain. The CDR3 contains 12 residues. Trimming took 7 bases from V and 2 from J, leaving 6 bases between them. CDR3 in amino acids: CASTLAGNTIYF. Here the CDR3 DNA reads TGTGCCAGCACCCTGGCTGGAAACACCATATATTTT.

The chain links TRBV20-1 to TRBJ2-1; 12 nucleotides line up with TRBD2. The CDR3 runs to 18 residues. With 3 bases clipped from V and 4 bases from J, the junction kept 13 bases outside the gene matches. Germline V CDR1 and CDR2: DFQATT, SNEGSKA (reference sequence). CDR3 sequence: CSARGLAGGPERYNEQFF. CDR3 coding DNA: TGCAGTGCTAGGGGGCTAGCGGGAGGGCCCGAAAGGTACAATGAGCAGTTCTTC.

J is TRBJ2-1 and V is TRBV12-3 or TRBV12-4; 8 nucleotides line up with TRBD2. The CDR3 is made up of 14 amino acids. Trimming removed 2 bases from V and 10 bases from J; junction bases left unmatched: 7. CDR3 region: CASSLNGRAREQFF. As DNA, the CDR3 is TGTGCCAGCAGTTTAAACGGGAGGGCGCGGGAGCAGTTCTTC.

This clonotype was counted ten times or more. The chain is built from TRBV6-1 and TRBJ2-7, with TRBD2 matching over 11 bases. Germline loops: CDR1 MNHNS, CDR2 SASEGT. V was clipped by 5 bases and J by 0 bases; unmatched bases: 9. CDR3 length equals 17 residues. CDR3 nucleotides: TGTGCCAGCAGTCCACGGACTAGCGGGTCCCACTCCTACGAGCAGTACTTC. Translation gives CASSPRTSGSHSYEQYF.

The sample holds many counts of this clonotype. The chain is built from TRBV6-1 and TRBJ1-4; D gene uncertain. The length of the CDR3 is 15 residues. Germline V CDR1 and CDR2: MNHNS, SASEGT. V was pared by 5 bases and J by 8 bases, with 18 bases between. CDR3 residues: CASSTSGPVREKLFF. DNA for the CDR3: TGTGCCAGCAGTACCTCCGGGCCGGTCCGAGAAAAACTGTTTTTT.

At least ten counts were recorded for this clonotype. The V and J genes are TRBV11-2 and TRBJ2-3; D might be TRBD2 (5 bases). The CDR3 runs 16 residues. Germline V gene lookup returns CDR1 SGHAT and CDR2 FQNNGV. V was trimmed by 1 base and J by 6 bases, leaving 17 bases between them. Here the CDR3 reads CASSLVTSDSQDTQYF. The CDR3 nucleotides read TGTGCCAGCAGCTTAGTAACTTCGGACTCCCAGGATACGCAGTATTTT. Supplemented by reference TRBV11-2 and TRBJ2-3, the full variable domain reads EAGVAQSPRYKIIEKRQSVAFWCNPISGHATLYWYQQILGQGPKLLIQFQNNGVVDDSQLPKDRFSAERLKGVDSTLKIQPAKLEDSAVYLCASSLVTSDSQDTQYFGPGTRLTVL.

The rearrangement joins TRBV7-3 to TRBJ2-3; 11 bases map to TRBD2. CDR3 size: 14 residues. The V gene end was trimmed by 4 bases and the J gene end by 14 bases; junction bases not matched to a gene: 11. In germline, CDR1 is SGHTA, CDR2 FQGTGA. The CDR3 sequence: CASSSNPTSGTRYF. In DNA, the CDR3 is TGTGCCAGCAGCTCTAATCCGACTAGCGGGACCCGGTATTTT.

Remarks on this clonotype: This may stem from a read error, because a much larger clone lies one nucleotide away. This chain joins TRBV20-1 and TRBJ2-1; 7 bases are a match to TRBD2. Germline V gene data show CDR1 as DFQATT and CDR2 as SNEGSKA (reference sequence). The CDR3 length is 14 residues. The V segment lost 5 bases and the J segment 6 bases; nucleotides outside the gene matches: 10. The CDR3 nucleotides read TGCAGTGCTGGAAGCCTAGCGGCTTTCAATGAGCAGTTCTTC. Translating it yields CSAGSLAAFNEQFF.

This clonotype came up many times. J is TRBJ2-7 and V is TRBV7-2; TRBD1 matches 8 bases. The CDR3 is 15 amino acids. The V gene's germline CDR1 is SGHTA and CDR2 FQGNSA. Unmatched junction bases numbered 7, after V lost 5 bases and J lost 1 base. CDR3 sequence (DNA): TGTGCCAGCAGCGTAGACAGGGGCTGGTCCTACGAGCAGTACTTC. Translating gives CASSVDRGWSYEQYF.

This clonotype was seen repeatedly, ten times or more. This chain uses TRBV12-3 or TRBV12-4 with TRBJ2-5; the D is unclear. CDR3 length equals 12 residues. The V end lost 3 bases, the J end lost 8 bases, and 10 bases lay between the germline ends. The CDR3 nucleotides are TGTGCCAGCAGTTTTAGACGGAAAACCCAGTACTTC. Protein sequence: CASSFRRKTQYF.

This clonotype occurred many times. The chain combines TRBV6-1 with TRBJ2-7, with a possible D match to TRBD1 (6 bases). CDR3 size: 14 residues. V was pared by 2 bases and J by 1 base, with 9 bases between. CDR1 is MNHNS, CDR2 SASEGT, per germline. The CDR3 sequence is CASSELDRSYEQYF. CDR3 DNA: TGTGCCAGCAGTGAACTCGACAGGTCCTACGAGCAGTACTTC.